This paragraph reports one T cell receptor (beta chain). The sample is drawn from a study of control samples from healthy donors and cancer patients. The V end lost 5 bases, the J end lost 1 base, and 14 bases lay between the germline ends. This CDR3 has 15 amino acids. Germline V lookup: CDR1 MDHEN, CDR2 SYDVKM. The data were produced by immunoSEQ multiplex PCR, yet TCRdb's version contains in-frame clones alone and is incomplete. Here the sample spans approximately 220,000 clones, 85% to 95% being singletons. This sequence joins TRBV28 and TRBJ1-1, with D uncertain. This clonotype originated in a man in his fifties or sixties in good health. The sample consisted of blood. The CDR3 DNA sequence: TGTGCCAGCAGTCCCTGGGAGATTTCGAACACTGAAGCTTTCTTT. Translated, it gives CASSPWEISNTEAFF. The complete variable domain, with remaining parts taken from reference TRBV28 and TRBJ1-1, reads DVKVTQSSRYLVKRTGEKVFLECVQDMDHENMFWYRQDPGLGLRLIYFSYDVKMKEKGDIPEGYSVSREKKERFSLILESASTNQTSMYLCASSPWEISNTEAFFGQGTRLTVV.